This is a list of T cell receptor beta chains from one sample in a study of human T cells and chemical hapten exposure. TCRdb re-analysed the RACE reads in MiXCR, keeping a single row per CDR3 protein. The sample records approximately 100,000 distinct CDR3 sequences, about 10% being singletons. Sample: whole blood, taken in connection with sensitization to the hapten diphenylcyclopropenone (DPC). All receptors come from a woman aged 40 to 49 with alopecia areata. Some clones in this sample may be carry-over from other donors' samples. CDR3s include the opening cysteine and the closing phenylalanine or tryptophan. A D gene is named only where the DNA matches it firmly. Expanded clones are given a class, and other clones once, few, many or no size at all.

cdr3_aa	cdr3_nt	v_call	clone_size	j_call	d_call
CASKGQGRSGANVLTF	TGTGCCAGCAAGGGACAGGGTCGCTCTGGGGCCAACGTCCTGACTTTC	TRBV2	few	TRBJ2-6	TRBD1
CASFQRNEKLFF	TGTGCCAGCTTTCAGAGGAATGAAAAACTGTTTTTT	TRBV2	many	TRBJ1-4	-
CASSPWDRDQETQYF	TGTGCCAGCTCACCATGGGATCGGGACCAAGAGACCCAGTACTTC	TRBV18	few	TRBJ2-5	-
CASSANQETQYF	TGCGCCAGCAGCGCGAACCAAGAGACCCAGTACTTC	TRBV5-1	many	TRBJ2-5	-
CASSPRGQVTDTQYF	TGTGCCAGCAGCCCCCGAGGACAGGTCACAGATACGCAGTATTTT	TRBV7-2	few	TRBJ2-3	TRBD1
CASSVRATNTGELFF	TGCGCCAGCAGTGTCAGGGCCACGAACACCGGGGAGCTGTTTTTT	TRBV4-3	-	TRBJ2-2	-
CASSLESAGGSEQYF	TGTGCCAGCAGCTTAGAGTCGGCGGGCGGGTCTGAGCAGTACTTC	TRBV11-2	few	TRBJ2-7	-
CATRDRGQGAFF	TGTGCCACCCGGGACAGGGGGCAGGGAGCTTTCTTT	TRBV6-5	many	TRBJ1-1	TRBD1
CASSISSGTGQTDTQYF	TGTGCCAGTAGTATCTCCTCGGGGACAGGACAAACAGATACGCAGTATTTT	TRBV19	few	TRBJ2-3	TRBD1
CASSKDRGYYGDEQYF	TGTGCCAGCAGTAAGGACAGGGGATACTATGGGGACGAGCAGTACTTC	TRBV27	-	TRBJ2-7	TRBD1
CASSVGQDYGYTF	TGTGCCAGCAGCGTAGGACAGGACTATGGCTACACCTTC	TRBV9	-	TRBJ1-2	-
CSTKTLSTDTQYF	TGCAGCACCAAGACGTTAAGCACAGATACGCAGTATTTT	TRBV29-1	-	TRBJ2-3	-
CASSLRADQETQYF	TGTGCCAGCAGTTTAAGGGCCGACCAAGAGACCCAGTACTTC	TRBV12-3/TRBV12-4	many	TRBJ2-5	-
CASSLRTSGQFF	TGTGCCAGCAGTCTCAGGACTAGCGGTCAGTTCTTC	TRBV12-3/TRBV12-4	few	TRBJ2-1	TRBD2
CASSQDLAGVGNTGELFF	TGTGCCAGCAGCCAAGATCTAGCGGGTGTCGGGAACACCGGGGAGCTGTTTTTT	TRBV4-2	-	TRBJ2-2	TRBD2
CASSTPGYTF	TGTGCCAGCAGTACGCCTGGCTACACCTTC	TRBV6-1	many	TRBJ1-2	-
CSAPVTGDEKLFF	TGCAGTGCCCCGGTCACAGGGGATGAAAAACTGTTTTTT	TRBV20-1	many	TRBJ1-4	TRBD1
CASNGLGGEGNEQFF	TGTGCCAGCAATGGACTGGGCGGGGAGGGTAATGAGCAGTTCTTC	TRBV2	-	TRBJ2-1	TRBD2
CASSQGLAGGHTGELFF	TGTGCCAGCAGCCAGGGACTAGCGGGAGGGCACACCGGGGAGCTGTTTTTT	TRBV7-2	many	TRBJ2-2	TRBD2
CSAGSEGFF	TGCAGCGCTGGCTCAGAGGGGTTCTTC	TRBV29-1	many	TRBJ2-1	-
CASSYSDIQPQHF	TGTGCCAGCAGTTACTCGGACATCCAGCCCCAGCATTTT	TRBV6-2/TRBV6-3	many	TRBJ1-5	-
CSARDGKMNTEAFF	TGCAGTGCTAGAGATGGAAAAATGAACACTGAAGCTTTCTTT	TRBV20-1	-	TRBJ1-1	-
CASSLYLAGPQTDTQYF	TGCGCCAGCAGCTTGTACCTAGCGGGACCCCAAACAGATACGCAGTATTTT	TRBV5-1	few	TRBJ2-3	TRBD2
CASSSTRYGYTF	TGTGCCAGCAGCTCGACACGCTATGGCTACACCTTC	TRBV5-4	many	TRBJ1-2	-
CATSGRTGKTPQHF	TGTGCCACCAGCGGAAGGACAGGGAAAACGCCCCAGCATTTT	TRBV15	many	TRBJ1-5	TRBD1
CSVEGPIAGSQETQYF	TGCAGCGTTGAAGGGCCTATAGCGGGAAGTCAAGAGACCCAGTACTTC	TRBV29-1	-	TRBJ2-5	TRBD2
CASSSAGKNGYTF	TGTGCCAGCAGTTCCGCAGGGAAGAATGGCTACACCTTC	TRBV6-2/TRBV6-3	-	TRBJ1-2	-
CASSSLGQGSGDTQYF	TGTGCCAGCAGTAGCCTGGGACAGGGGAGTGGGGATACGCAGTATTTT	TRBV27	few	TRBJ2-3	TRBD1
CAGRDSNQPQHF	TGTGCCGGCAGGGACAGCAATCAGCCCCAGCATTTT	TRBV6-6	-	TRBJ1-5	-
CASSLVGGSGDTQYF	TGCGCCAGCAGCTTGGTTGGCGGGAGTGGAGATACGCAGTATTTT	TRBV5-1	few	TRBJ2-3	TRBD2
CASSYPKGATTRALLSYEQYF	TGTGCCAGCAGCTACCCTAAAGGGGCCACTACGCGGGCCCTACTCTCCTACGAGCAGTACTTC	TRBV6-2/TRBV6-3	few	TRBJ2-7	-
CASRFRSRSSYNEQFF	TGTGCCAGCAGGTTCCGAAGCCGGAGCTCCTACAATGAGCAGTTCTTC	TRBV2	few	TRBJ2-1	-
CASSLSGGLAETQYF	TGCGCCAGCAGCTTGAGTGGGGGACTAGCGGAGACCCAGTACTTC	TRBV5-1	-	TRBJ2-5	TRBD2
CSARESRTANYGYTF	TGCAGTGCTAGAGAGAGTAGGACGGCTAACTATGGCTACACCTTC	TRBV20-1	few	TRBJ1-2	-
CASSLVQGHTDTQYF	TGCGCCAGCAGCTTGGTTCAGGGTCACACAGATACGCAGTATTTT	TRBV5-1	many	TRBJ2-3	-
CASTYGQQKNLEAFF	TGTGCCAGCACTTACGGGCAGCAAAAGAATCTTGAAGCTTTCTTT	TRBV4-2	many	TRBJ1-1	-
CSARGTSGSYNEQFF	TGCAGTGCTAGGGGGACTAGCGGCTCCTACAATGAGCAGTTCTTC	TRBV20-1	-	TRBJ2-1	TRBD2
CASSQFRDGSYNSPLHF	TGTGCCAGCAGCCAGTTCCGGGACGGCTCCTATAATTCACCCCTCCACTTT	TRBV3-1	many	TRBJ1-6	-
CASKQGDSGYTF	TGTGCCAGCAAACAGGGAGATAGCGGCTACACCTTC	TRBV6-2/TRBV6-3	few	TRBJ1-2	-
CASSRGGQATYEQYF	TGTGCCAGCAGCCGAGGGGGCCAGGCGACCTACGAGCAGTACTTC	TRBV11-2	-	TRBJ2-7	TRBD1
CASRDREVAEAFF	TGTGCCAGCCGGGACAGGGAAGTTGCTGAAGCTTTCTTT	TRBV7-9	few	TRBJ1-1	TRBD1
CASSMDRENTIYF	TGTGCCAGCAGTATGGACAGGGAGAACACCATATATTTT	TRBV12-3/TRBV12-4	many	TRBJ1-3	TRBD1
CASTRRRATYEQYF	TGTGCCAGCACTAGACGAAGGGCAACCTACGAGCAGTACTTC	TRBV28	-	TRBJ2-7	-
CASSEVLAARVQYF	TGTGCCAGCAGTGAAGTGTTAGCGGCGCGAGTACAGTACTTC	TRBV25-1	-	TRBJ2-5	-
CASSKAWELGLAGNNEQFF	TGTGCCAGCAGCAAGGCGTGGGAACTTGGACTAGCGGGGAACAATGAGCAGTTCTTC	TRBV21-1	many	TRBJ2-1	-
CASSPGQGAPGELFF	TGTGCCAGCAGCCCGGGACAGGGGGCGCCCGGGGAGCTGTTTTTT	TRBV6-1	few	TRBJ2-2	TRBD1